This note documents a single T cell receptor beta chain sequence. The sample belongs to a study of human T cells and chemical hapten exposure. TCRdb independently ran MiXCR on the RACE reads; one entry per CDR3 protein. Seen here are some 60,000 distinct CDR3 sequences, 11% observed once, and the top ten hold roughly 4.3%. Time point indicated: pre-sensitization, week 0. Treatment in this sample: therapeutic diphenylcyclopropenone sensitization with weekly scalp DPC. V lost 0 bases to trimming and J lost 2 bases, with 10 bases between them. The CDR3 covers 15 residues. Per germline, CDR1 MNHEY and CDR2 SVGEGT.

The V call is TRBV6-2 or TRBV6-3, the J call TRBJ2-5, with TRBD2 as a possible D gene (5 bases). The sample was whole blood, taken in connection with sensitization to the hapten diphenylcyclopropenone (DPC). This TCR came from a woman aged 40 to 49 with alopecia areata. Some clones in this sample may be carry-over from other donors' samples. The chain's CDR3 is CASSYSMPGQETQYF. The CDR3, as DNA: TGTGCCAGCAGTTACTCGATGCCGGGGCAAGAGACCCAGTACTTC.